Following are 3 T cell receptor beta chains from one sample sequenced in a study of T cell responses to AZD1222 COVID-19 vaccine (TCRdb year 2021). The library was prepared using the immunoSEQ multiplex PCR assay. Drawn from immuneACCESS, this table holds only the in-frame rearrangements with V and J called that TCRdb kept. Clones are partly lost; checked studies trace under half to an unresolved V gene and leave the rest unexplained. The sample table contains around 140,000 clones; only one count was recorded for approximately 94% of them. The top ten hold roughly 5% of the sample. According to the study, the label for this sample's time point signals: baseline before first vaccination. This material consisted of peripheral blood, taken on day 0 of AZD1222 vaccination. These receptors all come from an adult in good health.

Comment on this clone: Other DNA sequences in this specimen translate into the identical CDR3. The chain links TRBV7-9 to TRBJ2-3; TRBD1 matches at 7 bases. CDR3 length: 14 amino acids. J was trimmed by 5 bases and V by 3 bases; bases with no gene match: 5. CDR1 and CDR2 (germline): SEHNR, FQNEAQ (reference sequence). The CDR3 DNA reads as TGTGCCAGCAGCTTGGGGACAGCAGGAGATACGCAGTATTTT. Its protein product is CASSLGTAGDTQYF.

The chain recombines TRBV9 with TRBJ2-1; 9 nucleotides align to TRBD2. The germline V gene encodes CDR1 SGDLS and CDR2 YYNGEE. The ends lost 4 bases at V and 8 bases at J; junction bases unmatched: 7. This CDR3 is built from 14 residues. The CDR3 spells CASSLAGRVDEQFF. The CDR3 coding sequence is TGTGCCAGCAGCCTAGCGGGGCGAGTCGATGAGCAGTTCTTC.

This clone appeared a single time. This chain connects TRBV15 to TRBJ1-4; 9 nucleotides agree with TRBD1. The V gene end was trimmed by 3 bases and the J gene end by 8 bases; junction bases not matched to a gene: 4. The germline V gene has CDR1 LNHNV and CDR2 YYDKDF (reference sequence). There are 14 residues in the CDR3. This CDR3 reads CATSRDRGGEKLFF. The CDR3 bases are TGTGCCACCAGCAGGGACAGGGGAGGGGAAAAACTGTTTTTT.